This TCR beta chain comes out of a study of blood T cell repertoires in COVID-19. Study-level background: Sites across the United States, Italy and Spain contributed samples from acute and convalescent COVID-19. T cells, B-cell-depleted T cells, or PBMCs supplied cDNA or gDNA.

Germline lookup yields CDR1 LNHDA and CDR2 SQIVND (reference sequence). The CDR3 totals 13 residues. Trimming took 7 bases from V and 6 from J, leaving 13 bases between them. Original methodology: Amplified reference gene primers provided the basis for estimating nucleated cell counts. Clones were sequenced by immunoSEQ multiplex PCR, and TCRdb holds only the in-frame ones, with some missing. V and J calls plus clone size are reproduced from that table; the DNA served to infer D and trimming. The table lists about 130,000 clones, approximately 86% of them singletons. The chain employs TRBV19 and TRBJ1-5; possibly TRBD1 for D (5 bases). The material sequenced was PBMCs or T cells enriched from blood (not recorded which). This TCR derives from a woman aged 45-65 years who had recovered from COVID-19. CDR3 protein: CASNGGGGQPQHF. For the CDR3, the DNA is TGTGCCAGTAACGGGGGGGGAGGTCAGCCCCAGCATTTT.